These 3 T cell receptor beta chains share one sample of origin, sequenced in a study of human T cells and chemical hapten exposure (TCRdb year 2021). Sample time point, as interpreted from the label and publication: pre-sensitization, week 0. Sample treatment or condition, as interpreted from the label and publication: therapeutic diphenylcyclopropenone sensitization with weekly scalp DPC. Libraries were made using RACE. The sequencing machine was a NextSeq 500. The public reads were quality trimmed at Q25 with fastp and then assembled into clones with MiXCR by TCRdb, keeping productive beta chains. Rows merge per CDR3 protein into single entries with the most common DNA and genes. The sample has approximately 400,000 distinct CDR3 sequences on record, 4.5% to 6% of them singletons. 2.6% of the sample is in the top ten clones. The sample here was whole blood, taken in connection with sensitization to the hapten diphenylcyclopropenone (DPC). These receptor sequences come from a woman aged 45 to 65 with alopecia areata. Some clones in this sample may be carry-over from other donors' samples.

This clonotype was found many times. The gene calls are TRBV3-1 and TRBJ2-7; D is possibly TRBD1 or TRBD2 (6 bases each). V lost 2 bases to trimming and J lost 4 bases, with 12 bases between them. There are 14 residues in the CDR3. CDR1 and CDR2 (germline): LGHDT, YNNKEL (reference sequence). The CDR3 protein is CASSQRGRTYEQYF. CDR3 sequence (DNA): TGTGCCAGCAGCCAAAGGGGGAGGACATACGAGCAGTACTTC.

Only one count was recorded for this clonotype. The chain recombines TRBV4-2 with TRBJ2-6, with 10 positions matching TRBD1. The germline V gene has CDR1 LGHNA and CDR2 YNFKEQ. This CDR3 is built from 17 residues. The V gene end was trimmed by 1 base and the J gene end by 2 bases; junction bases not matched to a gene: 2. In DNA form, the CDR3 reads TGTGCCAGCAGCCAAGGGGACAGGGGTACTGGGGCCAACGTCCTGACTTTC. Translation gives CASSQGDRGTGANVLTF.

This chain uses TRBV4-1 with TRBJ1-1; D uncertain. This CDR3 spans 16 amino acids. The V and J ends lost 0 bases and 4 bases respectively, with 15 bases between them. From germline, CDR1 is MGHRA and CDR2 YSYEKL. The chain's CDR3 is CASSQEGHRVGTEAFF. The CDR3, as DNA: TGCGCCAGCAGCCAAGAAGGGCACAGAGTTGGCACTGAAGCTTTCTTT.